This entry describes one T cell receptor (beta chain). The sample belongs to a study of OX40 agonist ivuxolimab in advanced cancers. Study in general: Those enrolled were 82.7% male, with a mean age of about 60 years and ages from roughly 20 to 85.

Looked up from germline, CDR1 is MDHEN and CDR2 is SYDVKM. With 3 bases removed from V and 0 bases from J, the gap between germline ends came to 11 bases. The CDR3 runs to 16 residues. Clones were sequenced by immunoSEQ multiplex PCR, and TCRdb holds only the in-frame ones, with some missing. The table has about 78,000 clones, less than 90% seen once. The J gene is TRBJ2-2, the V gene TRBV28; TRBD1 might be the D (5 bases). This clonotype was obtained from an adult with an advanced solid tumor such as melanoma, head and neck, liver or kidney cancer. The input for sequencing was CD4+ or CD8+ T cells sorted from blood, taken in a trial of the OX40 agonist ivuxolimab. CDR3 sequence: CASSFPDSANTGELFF. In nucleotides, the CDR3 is TGTGCCAGCAGTTTTCCCGACAGCGCGAACACCGGGGAGCTGTTTTTT.